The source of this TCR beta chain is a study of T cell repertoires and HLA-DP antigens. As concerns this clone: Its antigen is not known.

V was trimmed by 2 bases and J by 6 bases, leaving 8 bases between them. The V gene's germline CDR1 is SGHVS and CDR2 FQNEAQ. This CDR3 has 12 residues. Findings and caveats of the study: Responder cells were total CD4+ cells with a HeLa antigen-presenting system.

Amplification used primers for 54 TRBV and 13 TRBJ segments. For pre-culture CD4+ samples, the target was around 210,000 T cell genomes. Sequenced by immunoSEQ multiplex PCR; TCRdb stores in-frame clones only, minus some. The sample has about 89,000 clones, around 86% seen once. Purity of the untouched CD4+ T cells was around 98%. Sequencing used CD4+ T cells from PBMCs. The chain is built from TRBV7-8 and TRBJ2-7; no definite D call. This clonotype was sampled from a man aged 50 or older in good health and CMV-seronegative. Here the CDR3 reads CASSLPSGEQYF. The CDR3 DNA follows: TGTGCCAGCAGCTTACCCTCCGGCGAGCAGTACTTC.